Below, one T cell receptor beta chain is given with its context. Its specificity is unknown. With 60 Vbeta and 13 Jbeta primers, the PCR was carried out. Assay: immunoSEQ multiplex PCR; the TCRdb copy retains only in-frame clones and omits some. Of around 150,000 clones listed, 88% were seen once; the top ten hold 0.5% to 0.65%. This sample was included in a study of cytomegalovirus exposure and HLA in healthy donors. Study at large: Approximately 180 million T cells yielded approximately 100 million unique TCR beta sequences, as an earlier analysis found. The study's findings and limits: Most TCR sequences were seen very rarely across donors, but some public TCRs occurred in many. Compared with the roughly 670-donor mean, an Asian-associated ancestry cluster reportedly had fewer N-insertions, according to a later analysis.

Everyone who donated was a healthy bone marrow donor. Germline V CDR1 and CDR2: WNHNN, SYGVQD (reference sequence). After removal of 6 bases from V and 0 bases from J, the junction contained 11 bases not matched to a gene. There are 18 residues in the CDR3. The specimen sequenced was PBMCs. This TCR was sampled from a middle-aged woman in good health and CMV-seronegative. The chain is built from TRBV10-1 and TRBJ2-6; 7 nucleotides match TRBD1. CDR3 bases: TGCGCCAGCAGCGGAAGTAGGACAGGAGTCTCTGGGGCCAACGTCCTGACTTTC. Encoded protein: CASSGSRTGVSGANVLTF.